The 29 T cell receptor beta chains reported below all come from one sample, sequenced in a study of OX40 agonist ivuxolimab in advanced cancers. TCRdb's table, derived via immunoSEQ multiplex PCR, lists solely in-frame clones and lacks some. The table lists about 15,000 clones, roughly 75% of them singletons. Material: CD4+ or CD8+ T cells sorted from blood, obtained in a trial of the OX40 agonist ivuxolimab. All receptors derive from an adult with an advanced solid tumor such as melanoma, head and neck, liver or kidney cancer.

The chain couples TRBV5-1 to TRBJ2-1; the D is unclear. Germline V gene sequence: CDR1 SGHRS, CDR2 YFSETQ. Deletions cut 1 base from V and 2 bases from J, with 13 bases between. The CDR3 loop spans 16 amino acids. The CDR3 sequence is CASSLLTPPAYNEQFF. In nucleotides, the CDR3 is TGCGCCAGCAGCTTGTTAACACCGCCGGCCTACAATGAGCAGTTCTTC.

This clone was observed once. This chain links TRBV6-1 with TRBJ2-7; D unclear. Germline values: CDR1 MNHNS, CDR2 SASEGT. V shed 2 bases and J shed 6 bases, with 17 bases lying between them. This CDR3 comprises 15 residues. CDR3 amino acids: CASSEIKLSPVEQYF. As DNA, the CDR3 is TGTGCCAGCAGTGAAATAAAGCTTTCCCCGGTCGAGCAGTACTTC.

V is TRBV7-9 and J is TRBJ2-7; tentatively, D is TRBD1 or TRBD2 (5 bases each). Per germline, CDR1 SEHNR and CDR2 FQNEAQ (reference sequence). The CDR3 consists of 15 residues. Trimming pared 5 bases from V and 3 bases from J, leaving 17 bases between. CDR3 sequence (DNA): TGTGCCAGCAGCGACCCGGGACCAGTACTCTACGAGCAGTACTTC. Translation gives CASSDPGPVLYEQYF.

The V call is TRBV7-9, the J call TRBJ2-7; tentatively, D is TRBD1 (6 bases). Germline-derived CDR1 and CDR2 are SEHNR and FQNEAQ (reference sequence). Trimming took off 3 bases at V and 4 bases at J, with 13 bases between the two ends. This CDR3 is 14 amino acids long. CDR3 region: CASSLRQGQYEQYF. The CDR3 DNA is TGTGCCAGCAGCTTGCGTCAGGGGCAATACGAGCAGTACTTC.

The V and J genes are TRBV19 and TRBJ1-2, with D perhaps TRBD1 (5 bases). This CDR3 contains 13 residues. V lost 7 bases to trimming and J lost 4 bases, with 13 bases between them. Germline V gives CDR1 LNHDA, CDR2 SQIVND (reference sequence). CDR3 residues: CASTTGHFYGYTF. CDR3 DNA: TGTGCCAGTACCACTGGACATTTCTATGGCTACACCTTC. Full variable domain (missing parts from reference TRBV19 and TRBJ1-2): DGGITQSPKYLFRKEGQNVTLSCEQNLNHDAMYWYRQDPGQGLRLIYYSQIVNDFQKGDIAEGYSVSREKKESFPLTVTSAQKNPTAFYLCASTTGHFYGYTFGSGTRLTVV.

This chain links TRBV27 with TRBJ2-7; TRBD1 matches 10 bases. The germline CDR1 and CDR2 sequences are MNHEY and SMNVEV (reference sequence). V dropped 5 bases and J dropped 4; count of bases not matched to a gene: 8. CDR3 length: 15 amino acids. The CDR3 nucleotides read TGTGCCAGCAGTCCTACCGGGACAGGGGTTTACGAGCAGTACTTC. Its translation is CASSPTGTGVYEQYF.

CDR3: CASSRTGGHYEQYF. The CDR3 region has the DNA TGTGCCAGCAGCAGGACAGGGGGACACTACGAGCAGTACTTC. The chain links TRBV9 to TRBJ2-7, with TRBD1 matching 10 bases. The junction had 4 bases not matched to a gene; V was cut back by 4 bases and J by 3 bases. The CDR3 sequence is 14 residues long. CDR1 is SGDLS and CDR2 is YYNGEE in the germline V gene.

The chain couples TRBV5-1 to TRBJ1-1; D is unclear. CDR1 and CDR2 (germline): SGHRS, YFSETQ. This CDR3 is 14 amino acids long. V lost 4 bases to trimming and J lost 1 base, with 11 bases between them. CDR3 nucleotide sequence: TGCGCCAGCAGCCTAATAAGGTGGAACACTGAAGCTTTCTTT. It yields the protein CASSLIRWNTEAFF.

This clone has only one observation. The chain joins TRBV13 to TRBJ1-1; 9 nucleotides align to TRBD1. The germline gives CDR1 PRHDT, CDR2 FYEKMQ (reference sequence). This CDR3 region has 14 residues. After removal of 5 bases from V and 7 bases from J, the junction contained 8 bases not matched to a gene. DNA for the CDR3: TGTGCCAGCAGCGAACCGACAGGGGGAGTTGAAGCTTTCTTT. This codes for CASSEPTGGVEAFF.

This chain connects TRBV10-2 to TRBJ2-3; the D gene is possibly TRBD2 (7 bases). The germline V gene has CDR1 WSHSY and CDR2 SAAADI. CDR3 length: 16 residues. V lost 0 bases to trimming and J lost 2 bases, with 12 bases between them. The CDR3 loop is CASSESGGGNTDTQYF. CDR3 coding DNA: TGCGCCAGCAGTGAGTCAGGGGGAGGGAACACAGATACGCAGTATTTT.

The rearrangement uses TRBV11-2 and TRBJ2-7, with D possibly matching TRBD1 (6 bases). The V end was cut by 1 base, the J end by 2 bases, with 12 bases between. CDR1 SGHAT and CDR2 FQNNGV come from the germline V gene. The CDR3 length is 15 residues. The CDR3 protein is CASSLGVTGAYEQYF. In DNA, the CDR3 is TGTGCCAGCAGCTTAGGGGTGACAGGAGCCTACGAGCAGTACTTC.

The CDR3, as DNA: TGTGCCAGCACCCCGGCTAGCGGGAGTCTCGAGCAGTACTTC. Residues: CASTPASGSLEQYF. The chain carries TRBV9 and TRBJ2-7, with 10 bases matching TRBD2. The CDR3 extends over 14 amino acids. Germline loops: CDR1 SGDLS, CDR2 YYNGEE. Losses at the gene ends were 6 bases for V and 6 bases for J; bases not matched to a gene: 9.

The sample holds a few counts of this clone. CDR3 sequence reads: CASSLQGVSGYTF. The CDR3 nucleotides read TGTGCCAGCAGCTTGCAGGGGGTATCTGGCTACACCTTC. The chain links TRBV5-5 to TRBJ1-2; TRBD1 agrees at 7 bases. The CDR3 runs to 13 residues. V dropped 1 base and J dropped 7; count of bases not matched to a gene: 4. CDR1 SGHKS and CDR2 YYEKEE come from the germline V gene (reference sequence).

This clone was recorded a few times. V usage is TRBV11-2 and J usage is TRBJ1-1, with TRBD1 matching over 7 bases. The germline CDR1 and CDR2 sequences are SGHAT and FQNNGV. This CDR3 spans 15 amino acids. V was pared by 5 bases and J by 2 bases, with 8 bases of the junction left unmatched. The CDR3 reads CASSQRQGLNTEAFF. The CDR3 DNA follows: TGTGCCAGCAGCCAAAGACAGGGTTTAAACACTGAAGCTTTCTTT. Full variable domain (rest looked up from reference TRBV11-2 and TRBJ1-1): EAGVAQSPRYKIIEKRQSVAFWCNPISGHATLYWYQQILGQGPKLLIQFQNNGVVDDSQLPKDRFSAERLKGVDSTLKIQPAKLEDSAVYLCASSQRQGLNTEAFFGQGTRLTVV.

This clone has a single count. The chain carries TRBV29-1 and TRBJ2-7, with 8 bases lining up with TRBD1. V lost 8 bases and J lost 2; bases outside the gene matches: 5. CDR3 length: 12 amino acids. CDR1 SQVTM and CDR2 ANQGSEA come from the germline V gene. Written as DNA, the CDR3 is TGCAGCTTTACAGGGGGGACCTACGAGCAGTACTTC. The encoded protein is CSFTGGTYEQYF.

The chain joins TRBV9 to TRBJ2-7; 12 bases are shared with TRBD2. This CDR3 has 19 amino acids. Looked up from germline, CDR1 is SGDLS and CDR2 is YYNGEE. The ends lost 3 bases at V and 0 bases at J; junction bases unmatched: 13. The CDR3 here is CASSAQETSGGPPSYEQYF. CDR3 sequence (DNA): TGTGCCAGCAGCGCACAGGAGACTAGCGGGGGACCGCCCTCCTACGAGCAGTACTTC.

The V gene is TRBV5-1, the J gene TRBJ2-1; D is perhaps TRBD1 (6 bases). The CDR3 length is 14 residues. The V end was cut by 0 bases, the J end by 9 bases, with 13 bases between. CDR1 and CDR2 (germline): SGHRS, YFSETQ. The CDR3 here is CASSLEQQGPEQFF. The CDR3 region has the DNA TGCGCCAGCAGCTTGGAACAACAGGGTCCTGAGCAGTTCTTC.

CDR3 in amino acids: CASSQYGASWNQPQHF. In nucleotides, the CDR3 is TGTGCCAGCAGTCAATACGGGGCGTCATGGAATCAGCCCCAGCATTTT. The chain combines TRBV27 with TRBJ1-5; the D gene is possibly TRBD1 (5 bases). In germline, CDR1 is MNHEY, CDR2 SMNVEV (reference sequence). This CDR3 is built from 16 residues. V was cut by 5 bases and J by 4 bases, with 18 bases left in between.

This chain links TRBV2 with TRBJ2-3; 8 nucleotides agree with TRBD2. Germline V gives CDR1 SNHLY, CDR2 FYNNEI. The V segment lost 8 bases and the J segment 4 bases; nucleotides outside the gene matches: 8. The CDR3 is 14 amino acids. The CDR3 spells CASELRAGADTQYF. CDR3 coding DNA: TGTGCCAGCGAGTTGCGAGCGGGAGCAGATACGCAGTATTTT.

J is TRBJ2-7 and V is TRBV21-1; whether TRBD2, the table's D call, matches the DNA was not checked. TRBV21-1 is given as a pseudogene. The CDR3 spans 15 residues. For the CDR3, the DNA is TGTGCCAGCAGCAGCGGCGGGGGACTAGCGGGCGAGCAGTACTTC. Its translation is CASSSGGGLAGEQYF.

This clone is medium-sized by share. The rearrangement uses TRBV7-6 and TRBJ2-7; D gene uncertain. This CDR3 has 14 residues. Trimming took 1 base from V and 3 from J, leaving 10 bases between them. Per the germline V gene, CDR1 is SGHVS and CDR2 is FNYEAQ. The CDR3 region is CASSLGGRYYEQYF. CDR3 bases: TGTGCCAGCAGCTTAGGTGGCAGATACTACGAGCAGTACTTC.

The chain joins TRBV6-5 to TRBJ2-7, with D unclear. Germline lookup yields CDR1 MNHEY and CDR2 SVGAGI. V lost 6 bases and J 4 bases, leaving 13 bases between the germline ends. The CDR3 contains 13 residues. Here the CDR3 reads CASSVGETYEQYF. CDR3 in DNA: TGTGCCAGCAGCGTCGGCGAGACGTACGAGCAGTACTTC.

In DNA form, the CDR3 reads TGTGCCAGCAGCGTAGCTTACAGGGGTCAGACCCAGTACTTC. Protein product: CASSVAYRGQTQYF. J is TRBJ2-5 and V is TRBV9, with 7 nucleotides matching TRBD1. Unmatched junction bases numbered 5, after V lost 0 bases and J lost 6 bases. The V gene's germline CDR1 is SGDLS and CDR2 YYNGEE. The CDR3 covers 14 residues.

The chain employs TRBV2 and TRBJ2-7; perhaps TRBD1 as D (6 bases). The CDR3 runs 16 residues. From germline, CDR1 is SNHLY and CDR2 FYNNEI. Deletions cut 5 bases from V and 2 bases from J, with 19 bases between. CDR3 sequence (DNA): TGTGCCAGCAGTCAGAGTAGGACAGCCACAACCTACGAGCAGTACTTC. Protein: CASSQSRTATTYEQYF. Full variable domain (remainder filled in from reference TRBV2 and TRBJ2-7): EPEVTQTPSHQVTQMGQEVILRCVPISNHLYFYWYRQILGQKVEFLVSFYNNEISEKSEIFDDQFSVERPDGSNFTLKIRSTKLEDSAMYFCASSQSRTATTYEQYFGPGTRLTVT.

This CDR3 is CASSLTDGGGNTGELFF. The CDR3 DNA reads as TGTGCCAGCAGCTTAACAGATGGCGGGGGGAACACCGGGGAGCTGTTTTTT. V and J are TRBV7-6 and TRBJ2-2; 7 positions agree with TRBD2. With V trimmed by 2 bases and J by 1 base, 7 bases remained unmatched. CDR3 size: 17 residues. Germline V lookup: CDR1 SGHVS, CDR2 FNYEAQ.

The chain recombines TRBV6-6 with TRBJ1-2, with 9 bases lining up with TRBD1. The CDR3 runs to 14 residues. The germline V gene has CDR1 MNHNY and CDR2 SVGAGI (reference sequence). Trimming at V came to 7 bases and at J to 1 base, leaving 4 bases not matched to a gene. The CDR3 sequence: CASNRQGGNYGYTF. The CDR3 nucleotides are TGTGCCAGCAACCGACAGGGGGGTAACTATGGCTACACCTTC.

This clone was recorded a few times. The chain carries TRBV6-1 and TRBJ2-2; 7 nucleotides align to TRBD1. The CDR3 has 16 residues. The trim removed 2 bases at V and 6 bases at J, leaving 9 bases unmatched. Looked up from germline, CDR1 is MNHNS and CDR2 is SASEGT. The CDR3 reads CASSERGGIGSGELFF. CDR3 sequence (DNA): TGTGCCAGCAGTGAACGAGGGGGCATCGGTTCCGGGGAGCTGTTTTTT.

The CDR3 here is CASSQGAGTYSYEQYF. The CDR3, as DNA: TGTGCCAGCAGCCAAGGGGCGGGAACTTACTCCTACGAGCAGTACTTC. This chain links TRBV14 with TRBJ2-7, with D perhaps matching TRBD2 (6 bases). The CDR3 is 16 residues long. Germline CDR1 is SGHDN and CDR2 is FVKESK. Trimming cost V 1 base and J 0 bases, with 13 bases left between them.

This clone was seen a single time. The chain joins TRBV6-1 to TRBJ1-6; no clear D gene. The CDR3 spans 15 residues. Trimming removed 3 bases at V and 8 bases at J, with 14 bases between. Germline lookup yields CDR1 MNHNS and CDR2 SASEGT. This CDR3 is CASSDFGLSDSPLHF. The CDR3 DNA sequence: TGTGCCAGCAGTGATTTTGGGTTGTCCGATTCACCCCTCCACTTT.